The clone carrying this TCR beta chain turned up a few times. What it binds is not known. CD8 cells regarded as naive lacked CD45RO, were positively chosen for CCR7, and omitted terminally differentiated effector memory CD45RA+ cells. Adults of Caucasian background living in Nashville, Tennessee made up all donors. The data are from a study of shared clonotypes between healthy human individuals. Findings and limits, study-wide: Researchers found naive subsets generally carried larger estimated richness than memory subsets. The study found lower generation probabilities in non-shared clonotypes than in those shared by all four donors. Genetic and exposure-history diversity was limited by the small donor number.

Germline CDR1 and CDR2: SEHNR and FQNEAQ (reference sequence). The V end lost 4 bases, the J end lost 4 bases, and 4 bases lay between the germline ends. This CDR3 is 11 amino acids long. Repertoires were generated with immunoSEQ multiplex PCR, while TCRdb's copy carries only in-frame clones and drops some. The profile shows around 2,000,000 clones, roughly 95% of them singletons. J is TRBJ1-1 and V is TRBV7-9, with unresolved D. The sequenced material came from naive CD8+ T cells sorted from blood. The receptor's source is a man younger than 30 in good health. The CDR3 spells CASSSVTEAFF. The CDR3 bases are TGTGCCAGCAGCTCAGTCACTGAAGCTTTCTTT.